This T cell receptor beta chain is drawn from a study of blood T cell repertoires in COVID-19. For the study at large: The analysed material was cDNA or gDNA that came from T cells, B-cell-depleted T cells, or PBMCs.

Authors' methods: Nucleated cell number was recorded as an estimate derived from reference gene primer amplification. Produced via immunoSEQ multiplex PCR; TCRdb's table is partial and in-frame only. From that table come the V and J calls and clone size; the DNA was used to work out D and trimming. The sample carries roughly 90,000 clones, roughly 80% recorded once. V was trimmed by 0 bases and J by 2 bases, leaving 13 bases between them. The germline V gene has CDR1 SGHTA and CDR2 FQGNSA. The CDR3 has 16 residues. Sequenced: peripheral blood. V is TRBV7-2 and J is TRBJ1-2; D is uncertain. The clonotype was recovered from a woman in her 70s with acute or convalescent COVID-19. The CDR3 DNA follows: TGTGCCAGCAGCTTAGCGCTTGGAGTTAACAACTATGGCTACACCTTC. Protein product: CASSLALGVNNYGYTF. Drawing the rest from reference TRBV7-2 and TRBJ1-2, the complete variable domain is GAGVSQSPSNKVTEKGKDVELRCDPISGHTALYWYRQSLGQGLEFLIYFQGNSAPDKSGLPSDRFSAERTGGSVSTLTIQRTQQEDSAVYLCASSLALGVNNYGYTFGSGTRLTVV.